These 25 T cell receptor beta chains were all obtained from the same sample, sequenced in a study of Graves' ophthalmopathy and Graves' hyperthyroidism. Transcripts of RNA were the source for amplifying TCR beta CDR3 regions. Second-round multiplex PCR followed a first-round RT-PCR using HTBI primers. Via MiXCR, TCRdb re-called the multiplex PCR reads, giving one row per CDR3 protein. Found here are 340,000 or so distinct CDR3 sequences, 17% of them singletons; the top ten hold 9% to 15%. The sequencing input was peripheral blood. These receptor sequences come from an adult man with Graves' ophthalmopathy.

Ten or more counts support this clonotype. V usage is TRBV11-1 and J usage is TRBJ1-1, with D possibly matching TRBD1 (6 bases). The length of the CDR3 is 15 residues. From germline, CDR1 is SGHAT and CDR2 FQDESV (reference sequence). Trimming pared 5 bases from V and 0 bases from J, leaving 13 bases between. CDR3 sequence reads: CASSGGQTLNTEAFF. The CDR3 DNA sequence: TGTGCCAGCAGCGGAGGACAGACTTTGAACACTGAAGCTTTCTTT.

This clonotype was seen repeatedly, ten times or more. The chain uses TRBV6-5 and TRBJ2-7; the D gene could be TRBD1 or TRBD2 (5 bases each). V lost 5 bases, J lost 4 bases, and 9 bases lay in between. CDR3 length: 12 amino acids. Looked up from germline, CDR1 is MNHEY and CDR2 is SVGAGI. The CDR3 nucleotides are TGTGCCAGCAGTCGGGACCAGTACGAGCAGTACTTC. Protein product: CASSRDQYEQYF.

V and J are TRBV12-3 or TRBV12-4 and TRBJ2-2; possibly TRBD2 for D (6 bases). Trimming left V 6 bases short and J 5 bases short, with 10 bases between. The CDR3 totals 13 residues. CDR3 in amino acids: CASRKRETGELFF. DNA for the CDR3: TGTGCCAGCAGAAAACGGGAGACCGGGGAGCTGTTTTTT.

This clonotype appeared many times. The rearrangement links TRBV29-1 to TRBJ2-5; possibly TRBD1 for D (5 bases). The V gene lost 1 base and the J gene lost 5 bases, with 14 bases spanning the gap. Per germline, CDR1 SQVTM and CDR2 ANQGSEA. The CDR3 has 14 amino acids. CDR3 sequence (DNA): TGCAGCGTTGAAGCTCAACCCAGGGCGGAGACCCAGTACTTC. It is translated as CSVEAQPRAETQYF.

This clonotype was counted once. The CDR3 spells CASSLYEGVEAFF. The CDR3 region has the DNA TGTGCCAGCAGCCTATACGAGGGAGTTGAAGCTTTCTTT. The rearrangement joins TRBV6-1 to TRBJ1-1; the D is unclear. V was cut by 6 bases and J by 7 bases, with 15 bases left in between. In germline, CDR1 is MNHNS, CDR2 SASEGT. The CDR3 contains 13 residues.

This clonotype was detected ten times or more. The chain couples TRBV27 to TRBJ2-5; D not resolved. The germline V and J ends were trimmed by 5 bases and 6 bases, with 16 bases remaining between them. This CDR3 is 14 amino acids long. Germline V gene data show CDR1 as MNHEY and CDR2 as SMNVEV (reference sequence). The chain's CDR3 is CASSISNERQTQYF. The CDR3 DNA reads as TGTGCCAGCAGTATTTCCAACGAGCGCCAGACCCAGTACTTC.

CDR3 protein: CASSLNTGELDNSPLHF. For the CDR3, the DNA is TGCGCCAGCAGCTTGAATACCGGGGAGCTTGATAATTCACCCCTCCACTTT. This chain uses TRBV5-1 with TRBJ1-6; no clear D gene. V dropped 1 base and J dropped 5 bases, with 16 bases sitting between them. CDR3 length: 17 residues. CDR1 is SGHRS and CDR2 is YFSETQ in the germline V gene.

Of note for this clonotype: It may be a read error: a sequence one base away is much more abundant. The chain has TRBV5-1 and TRBJ2-7; 9 bases line up with TRBD2. Germline V gene sequence: CDR1 SGHRS, CDR2 YFSETQ. The CDR3 has 15 amino acids. Germline trimming cut 4 bases from V and 5 bases from J; bases unmatched to any gene: 10. CDR3 DNA sequence: TGCGCCAGCAGCGCGGGGGGGACAGTGCCCGACGAGCAGTACTTC. Encoded protein: CASSAGGTVPDEQYF. The full variable domain, its missing parts supplied by reference TRBV5-1 and TRBJ2-7, is KAGVTQTPRYLIKTRGQQVTLSCSPISGHRSVSWYQQTPGQGLQFLFEYFSETQRNKGNFPGRFSGRQFSNSRSEMNVSTLELGDSALYLCASSAGGTVPDEQYFGPGTRLTVT.

This clonotype was found a few times. The rearrangement uses TRBV3-1 and TRBJ2-2; possible D gene TRBD1, 6 bases. The CDR3 runs 15 residues. CDR1 is LGHDT and CDR2 is YNNKEL in the germline V gene (reference sequence). V was trimmed by 0 bases and J by 4 bases, leaving 9 bases between them. CDR3 region: CASSQETGSTGELFF. The CDR3 nucleotides are TGTGCCAGCAGCCAAGAAACAGGGAGCACCGGGGAGCTGTTTTTT.

At least ten counts were recorded for this clonotype. The chain is built from TRBV12-3 or TRBV12-4 and TRBJ2-2; 10 nucleotides align to TRBD2. This CDR3 comprises 16 residues. Trimming cost V 3 bases and J 4 bases; bases outside gene matches: 5. CDR3 coding DNA: TGTGCCAGCAGTTTCAGCGGGGGGGCCCCCACCGGGGAGCTGTTTTTT. It is translated as CASSFSGGAPTGELFF.

The V call is TRBV3-1, the J call TRBJ1-1, with D tentatively TRBD1 (6 bases). The V gene's germline CDR1 is LGHDT and CDR2 YNNKEL (reference sequence). The CDR3 is made up of 15 amino acids. The V and J ends lost 8 bases and 6 bases respectively, with 22 bases between them. The CDR3 reads CASGYTKTGGAEAFF. The CDR3 nucleotides read TGTGCCAGCGGCTACACAAAAACGGGGGGCGCTGAAGCTTTCTTT.

Ten or more counts support this clonotype. The chain recombines TRBV3-1 with TRBJ1-6; possibly TRBD1 for D (6 bases). Trimming shortened V by 1 base and J by 7 bases, and 11 bases separated the two germline ends. CDR3 size: 15 residues. Germline V gene sequence: CDR1 LGHDT, CDR2 YNNKEL (reference sequence). CDR3 protein: CASSQVLGANSPLHF. In DNA, the CDR3 is TGTGCCAGCAGCCAAGTTTTGGGGGCCAATTCACCCCTCCACTTT. Full variable domain (outside the CDR3, taken from reference TRBV3-1 and TRBJ1-6): DTAVSQTPKYLVTQMGNDKSIKCEQNLGHDTMYWYKQDSKKFLKIMFSYNNKELIINETVPNRFSPKSPDKAHLNLHINSLELGDSAVYFCASSQVLGANSPLHFGNGTRLTVT.

In its sample, this clonotype was seen once. This rearrangement joins TRBV12-3 or TRBV12-4 to TRBJ1-1; no clear D. The length of the CDR3 is 12 residues. Trimming took 2 bases from V and 7 from J, leaving 8 bases between them. The CDR3: CASSLLSNEAFF. The CDR3 region has the DNA TGTGCCAGCAGTTTATTGTCGAATGAAGCTTTCTTT.

This clonotype occurred many times. This chain uses TRBV12-3 or TRBV12-4 with TRBJ1-5; a possible D gene is TRBD1 (5 bases). Trimming stripped 5 bases from V and 0 bases from J, with 11 bases between. The CDR3 has 15 amino acids. This CDR3 is CASSQTEYSNQPQHF. The CDR3 region has the DNA TGTGCCAGCAGTCAGACAGAATATAGCAATCAGCCCCAGCATTTT.

This chain connects TRBV7-9 to TRBJ2-7, with TRBD2 as a possible D gene (7 bases). The CDR3 spans 15 residues. V gave up 4 bases and J gave up 2 bases, with 15 bases separating them. Germline loops: CDR1 SEHNR, CDR2 FQNEAQ (reference sequence). The CDR3 nucleotides read TGTGCCAGCAGCTCCTCGGGGAGGGGGGCCTACGAGCAGTACTTC. Translating it yields CASSSSGRGAYEQYF.

The table lists this clonotype with many counts. This chain connects TRBV5-1 to TRBJ1-6, with D possibly being TRBD1 (6 bases). With 4 bases removed from V and 6 bases from J, the gap between germline ends came to 11 bases. Germline loops: CDR1 SGHRS, CDR2 YFSETQ. The CDR3 is made up of 14 amino acids. CDR3 loop: CASSEGQSNSPLHF. The CDR3 DNA follows: TGCGCCAGCAGCGAAGGACAGAGTAATTCACCCCTCCACTTT.

This clonotype appeared many times. The gene calls are TRBV7-8 and TRBJ2-2; the match to TRBD2 covers 8 bases. The CDR3 extends over 16 amino acids. V trimming: 1 base; J trimming: 5 bases; junction bases outside the gene matches: 6. Germline CDR1 SGHVS, CDR2 FQNEAQ. CDR3 protein: CASSLEQRGRTGELFF. The DNA for the CDR3 is TGTGCCAGCAGCTTAGAACAGCGGGGGAGGACCGGGGAGCTGTTTTTT. Complete variable domain (other parts from reference TRBV7-8 and TRBJ2-2): GAGVSQSPRYKVAKRGQDVALRCDPISGHVSLFWYQQALGQGPEFLTYFQNEAQLDKSGLPSDRFFAERPEGSVSTLKIQRTQQEDSAVYLCASSLEQRGRTGELFFGEGSRLTVL.

This clonotype has ten or more counts. The chain couples TRBV12-3 or TRBV12-4 to TRBJ1-5, with D perhaps TRBD1 (5 bases). V was trimmed by 3 bases and J by 2 bases, leaving 8 bases between them. The CDR3 is 14 residues long. This CDR3 is CASSLARGNQPQHF. The CDR3, as DNA: TGTGCCAGCAGTTTGGCCAGGGGCAATCAGCCCCAGCATTTT.

The rearrangement joins TRBV28 to TRBJ1-1, with 7 bases identical to TRBD1. The germline gives CDR1 MDHEN, CDR2 SYDVKM. The V gene end was trimmed by 8 bases and the J gene end by 5 bases; junction bases not matched to a gene: 14. CDR3 size: 15 residues. DNA of the CDR3: TGTGCCAGCTTAAACCGGGGCAGGGGGGGAACTGAAGCTTTCTTT. It is translated as CASLNRGRGGTEAFF.

This clonotype showed up many times. The V call is TRBV10-3, the J call TRBJ2-6, with a tentative D call TRBD2 (5 bases). V dropped 4 bases and J dropped 4 bases, with 5 bases sitting between them. CDR3 size: 13 residues. From germline, CDR1 is ENHRY and CDR2 SYGVKD. The CDR3 DNA reads as TGTGCCATCAGTGGAGGGGGGGCCAACGTCCTGACTTTC. This codes for CAISGGGANVLTF.

This clonotype occurred many times. The gene calls are TRBV27 and TRBJ2-7; the D gene is possibly TRBD1 (6 bases). Trimming took off 6 bases at V and 4 bases at J, with 7 bases between the two ends. Germline CDR1 and CDR2: MNHEY and SMNVEV (reference sequence). The CDR3 has 11 residues. This chain's CDR3 is CASSDRYEQYF. CDR3 coding DNA: TGTGCCAGCAGCGACAGGTACGAGCAGTACTTC.

This clonotype was counted only a few times. The chain recombines TRBV6-1 with TRBJ2-7; D may match TRBD1 or TRBD2 (8 bases each). This CDR3 comprises 15 residues. Germline V CDR1 and CDR2: MNHNS, SASEGT. Deletions cut 6 bases from V and 2 bases from J, with 17 bases between. CDR3 DNA sequence: TGTGCCAGCAGACATACAGGGGGACTAGCCTACGAGCAGTACTTC. It encodes CASRHTGGLAYEQYF.

In this sample, this clonotype turned up many times. The V gene is TRBV27, the J gene TRBJ2-5, with a weak D call TRBD2 (7 bases). Trimming removed 6 bases from V and 5 bases from J, with 16 bases in between. Germline V lookup: CDR1 MNHEY, CDR2 SMNVEV (reference sequence). The CDR3 runs to 14 residues. The CDR3, as DNA: TGTGCCAGCAGGGGGGGGGGGCGCATGGAGACCCAGTACTTC. Protein sequence: CASRGGGRMETQYF.

J is TRBJ1-5 and V is TRBV6-2 or TRBV6-3; D is ambiguous. Germline loops: CDR1 MNHEY, CDR2 SVGEGT. CDR3 length: 13 residues. V was trimmed by 5 bases and J by 8 bases, leaving 13 bases between them. This chain's CDR3 is CASSPSSFEPQHF. CDR3 in DNA: TGTGCCAGCAGTCCCTCCTCCTTCGAGCCCCAGCATTTT.

This clonotype was detected many times. This chain joins TRBV20-1 and TRBJ2-7; D tentatively reads TRBD1 or TRBD2 (5 bases each). With 0 bases removed from V and 2 bases from J, the gap between germline ends came to 14 bases. Germline V lookup: CDR1 DFQATT, CDR2 SNEGSKA (reference sequence). There are 15 residues in the CDR3. CDR3 amino acids: CSARDQWDQTYEQYF. Written as DNA, the CDR3 is TGCAGTGCTAGAGATCAGTGGGACCAAACCTACGAGCAGTACTTC.